This TCR beta chain was sequenced in a study of regulatory T cells in long-lasting Graves disease. Overall study results and limits: Newly diagnosed Graves' patients had higher TCR diversity than persistent ones.

A remark on this clonotype: The antigen is not known.

V was pared by 6 bases and J by 7 bases, with 14 bases of the junction left unmatched. Germline V CDR1 and CDR2: MDHEN, SYDVKM. This CDR3 contains 16 residues. Time point of the sample: persistent/refractory GD, antithyroid drugs over 5 years with positive TRAb. There was RNA extracted from PBMCs, and the TCR library was made from it. An endocrinology department located in Xi'an, China, was where the patients came from. iRepertoire HTBI primers and Arm-PCR of CDR3 regions built TCR beta libraries. TCRdb processed the multiplex PCR reads anew with MiXCR; each CDR3 protein has one entry. This repertoire shows about 430,000 distinct CDR3 sequences, 21% found once; its top ten account for roughly 13%.

The V and J genes are TRBV28 and TRBJ2-7; 11 bases map to TRBD2. The sample in question was peripheral blood mononuclear cells (PBMCs), obtained when the disease was refractory, from a patient treated with antithyroid drugs. The sequence was obtained from a female donor with Graves disease. The CDR3 region is CASRTTSGTPPVEQYF. The CDR3 bases are TGTGCCAGCAGAACGACTAGCGGGACCCCGCCTGTGGAGCAGTACTTC.